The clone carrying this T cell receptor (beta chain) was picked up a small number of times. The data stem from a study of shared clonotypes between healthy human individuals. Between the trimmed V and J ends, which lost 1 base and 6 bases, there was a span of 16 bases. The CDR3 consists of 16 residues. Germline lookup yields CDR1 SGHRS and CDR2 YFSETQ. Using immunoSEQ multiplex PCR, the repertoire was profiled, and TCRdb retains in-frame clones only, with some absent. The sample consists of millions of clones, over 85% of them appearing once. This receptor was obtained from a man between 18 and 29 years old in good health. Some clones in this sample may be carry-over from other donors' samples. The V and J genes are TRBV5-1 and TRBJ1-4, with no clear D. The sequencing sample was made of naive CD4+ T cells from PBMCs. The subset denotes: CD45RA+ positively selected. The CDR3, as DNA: TGCGCCAGCAGCTTGTTACCCGCAGACACGCATGAAAAACTGTTTTTT. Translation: CASSLLPADTHEKLFF.